This T cell receptor (beta chain) was found in a study of T-cell reconstitution after alpha-beta-depleted transplantation in children. V was clipped by 11 bases and J by 10 bases, with 14 bases between them. This CDR3 comprises 10 residues. Per germline, CDR1 SNHLY and CDR2 FYNNEI. The library targeted TCRbeta and was prepared with unique molecular identifiers. Via MiXCR, TCRdb re-called the PCR reads, giving one row per CDR3 protein. The data hold 100,000 or so distinct CDR3 sequences, with 9.5% to 15% observed a single time. This clonotype has a handful of counts. The specimen was PBMCs from the stem cell graft donor, collected from the stem cell graft. This chain links TRBV2 with TRBJ1-1; D unclear. The receptor's source is a human donor who donated a stem cell graft to a child with inherited bone marrow failure. The CDR3 loop reads CALSHPGAFF. The CDR3 DNA reads as TGTGCCTTAAGCCACCCGGGAGCTTTCTTT.